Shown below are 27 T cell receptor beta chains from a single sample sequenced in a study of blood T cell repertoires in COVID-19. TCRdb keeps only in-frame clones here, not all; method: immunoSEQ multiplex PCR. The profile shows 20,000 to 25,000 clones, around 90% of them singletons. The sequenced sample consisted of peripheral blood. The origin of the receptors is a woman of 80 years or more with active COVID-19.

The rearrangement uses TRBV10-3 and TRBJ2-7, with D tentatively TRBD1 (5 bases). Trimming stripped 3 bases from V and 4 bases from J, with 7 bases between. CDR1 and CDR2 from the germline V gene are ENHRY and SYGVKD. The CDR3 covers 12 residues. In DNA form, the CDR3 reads TGTGCCATCAGTGAAGCAGGGTACGAGCAGTACTTC. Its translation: CAISEAGYEQYF.

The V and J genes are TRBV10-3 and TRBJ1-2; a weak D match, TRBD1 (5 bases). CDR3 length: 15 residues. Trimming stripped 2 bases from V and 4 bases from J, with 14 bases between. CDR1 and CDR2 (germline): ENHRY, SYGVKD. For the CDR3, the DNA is TGTGCCATCAGTGAGGGTGGCAGGGAAATCTATGGCTACACCTTC. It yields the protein CAISEGGREIYGYTF.

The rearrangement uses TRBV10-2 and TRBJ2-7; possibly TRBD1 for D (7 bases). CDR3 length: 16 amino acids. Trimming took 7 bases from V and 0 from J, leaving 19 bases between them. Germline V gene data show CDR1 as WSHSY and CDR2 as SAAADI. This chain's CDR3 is CASTDAGQRLSYEQYF. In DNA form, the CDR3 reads TGCGCCAGCACTGACGCGGGACAGCGGCTCTCCTACGAGCAGTACTTC.

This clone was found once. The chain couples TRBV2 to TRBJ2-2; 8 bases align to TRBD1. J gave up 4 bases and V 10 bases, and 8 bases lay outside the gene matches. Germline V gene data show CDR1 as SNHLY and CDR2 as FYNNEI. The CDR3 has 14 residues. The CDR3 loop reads CATIRGRSTGELFF. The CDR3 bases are TGTGCCACGATCAGGGGGCGTAGCACCGGGGAGCTGTTTTTT.

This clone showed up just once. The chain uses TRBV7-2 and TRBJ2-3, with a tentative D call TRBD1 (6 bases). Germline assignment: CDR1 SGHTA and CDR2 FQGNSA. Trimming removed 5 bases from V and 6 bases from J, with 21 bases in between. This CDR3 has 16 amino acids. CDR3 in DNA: TGTGCCAGCAGCCCCACTGGGGGCGGGCGAGCGGATACGCAGTATTTT. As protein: CASSPTGGGRADTQYF.

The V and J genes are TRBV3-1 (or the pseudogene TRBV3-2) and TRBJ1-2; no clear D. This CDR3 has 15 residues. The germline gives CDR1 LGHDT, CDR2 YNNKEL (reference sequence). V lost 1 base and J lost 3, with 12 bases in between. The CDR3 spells CASSQAIGGYYGYTF. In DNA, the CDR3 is TGTGCCAGCAGCCAAGCCATCGGAGGGTACTATGGCTACACCTTC.

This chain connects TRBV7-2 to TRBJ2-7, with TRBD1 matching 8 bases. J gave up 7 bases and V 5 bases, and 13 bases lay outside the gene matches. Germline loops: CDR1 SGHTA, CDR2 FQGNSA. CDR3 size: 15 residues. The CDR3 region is CASSPRRTGTGEQYF. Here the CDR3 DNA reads TGTGCCAGCAGCCCGCGCAGGACAGGGACGGGGGAGCAGTACTTC.

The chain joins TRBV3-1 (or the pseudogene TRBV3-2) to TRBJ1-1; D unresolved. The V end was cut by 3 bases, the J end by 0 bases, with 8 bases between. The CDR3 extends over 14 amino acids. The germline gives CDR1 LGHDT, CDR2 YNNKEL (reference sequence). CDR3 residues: CASSQQSVNTEAFF. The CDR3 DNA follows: TGTGCCAGCAGCCAGCAAAGCGTGAACACTGAAGCTTTCTTT.

The CDR3 sequence is CASSVGRGSGANVLTF. The CDR3 DNA reads as TGTGCCAGCAGCGTAGGTCGAGGGTCCGGGGCCAACGTCCTGACTTTC. J is TRBJ2-6 and V is TRBV9; D possibly corresponds to TRBD2 (5 bases). Looked up from germline, CDR1 is SGDLS and CDR2 is YYNGEE. The length of the CDR3 is 16 residues. V shed 0 bases and J shed 4 bases, with 11 bases lying between them. The complete variable domain, with remaining parts taken from reference TRBV9 and TRBJ2-6, reads DSGVTQTPKHLITATGQRVTLRCSPRSGDLSVYWYQQSLDQGLQFLIQYYNGEERAKGNILERFSAQQFPDLHSELNLSSLELGDSALYFCASSVGRGSGANVLTFGAGSRLTVL.

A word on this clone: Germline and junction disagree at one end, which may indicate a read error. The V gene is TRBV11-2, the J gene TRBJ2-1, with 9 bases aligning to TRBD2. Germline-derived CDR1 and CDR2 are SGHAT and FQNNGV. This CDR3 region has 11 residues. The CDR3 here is CASSLVAGEIF. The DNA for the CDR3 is TGTGCCAGCAGCTTAGTAGCGGGGGAGATCTTC. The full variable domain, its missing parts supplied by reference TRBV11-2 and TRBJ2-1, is EAGVAQSPRYKIIEKRQSVAFWCNPISGHATLYWYQQILGQGPKLLIQFQNNGVVDDSQLPKDRFSAERLKGVDSTLKIQPAKLEDSAVYLCASSLVAGEIFGPGTRLTVL.

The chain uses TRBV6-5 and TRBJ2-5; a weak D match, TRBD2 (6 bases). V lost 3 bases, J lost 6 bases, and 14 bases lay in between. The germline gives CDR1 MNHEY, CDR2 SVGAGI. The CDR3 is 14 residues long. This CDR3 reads CASSYAEGTKTQYF. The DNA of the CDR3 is TGTGCCAGCAGTTATGCGGAGGGGACGAAGACCCAGTACTTC.

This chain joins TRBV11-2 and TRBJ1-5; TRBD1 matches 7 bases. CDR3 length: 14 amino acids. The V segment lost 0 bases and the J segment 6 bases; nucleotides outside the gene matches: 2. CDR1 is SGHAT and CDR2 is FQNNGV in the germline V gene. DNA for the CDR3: TGTGCCAGCAGCTTAGAAGGGGGCCCTCAGCCCCAGCATTTT. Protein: CASSLEGGPQPQHF. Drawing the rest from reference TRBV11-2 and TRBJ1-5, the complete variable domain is EAGVAQSPRYKIIEKRQSVAFWCNPISGHATLYWYQQILGQGPKLLIQFQNNGVVDDSQLPKDRFSAERLKGVDSTLKIQPAKLEDSAVYLCASSLEGGPQPQHFGDGTRLSIL.

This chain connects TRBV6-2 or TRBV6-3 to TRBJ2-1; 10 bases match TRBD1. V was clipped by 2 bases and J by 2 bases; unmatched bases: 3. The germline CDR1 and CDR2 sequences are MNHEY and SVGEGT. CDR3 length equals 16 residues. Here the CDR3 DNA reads TGTGCCAGCAGTTACACCGGGACAGGGGCCTACAATGAGCAGTTCTTC. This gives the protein CASSYTGTGAYNEQFF.

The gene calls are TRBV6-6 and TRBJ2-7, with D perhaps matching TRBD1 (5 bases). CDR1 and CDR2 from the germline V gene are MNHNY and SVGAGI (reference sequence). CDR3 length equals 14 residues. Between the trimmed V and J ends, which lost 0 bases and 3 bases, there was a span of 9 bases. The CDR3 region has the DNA TGTGCCAGCAGTTACTCCAGGGAAAACTACGAGCAGTACTTC. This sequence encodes CASSYSRENYEQYF.

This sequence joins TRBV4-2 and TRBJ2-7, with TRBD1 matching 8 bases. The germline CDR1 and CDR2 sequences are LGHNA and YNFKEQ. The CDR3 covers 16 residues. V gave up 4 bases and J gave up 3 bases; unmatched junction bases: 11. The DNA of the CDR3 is TGTGCCAGCAGCCGTTGGGACAGGACTACGAACTACGAGCAGTACTTC. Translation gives CASSRWDRTTNYEQYF.

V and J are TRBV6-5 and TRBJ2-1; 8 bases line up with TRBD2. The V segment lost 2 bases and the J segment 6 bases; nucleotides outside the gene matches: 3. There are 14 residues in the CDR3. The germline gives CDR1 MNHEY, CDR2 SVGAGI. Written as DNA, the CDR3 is TGTGCCAGCAGTTACAGGACTAGCCTCAATGAGCAGTTCTTC. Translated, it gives CASSYRTSLNEQFF.

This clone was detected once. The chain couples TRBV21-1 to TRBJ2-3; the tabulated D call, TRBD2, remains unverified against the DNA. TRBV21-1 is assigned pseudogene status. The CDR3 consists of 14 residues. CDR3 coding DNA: TGTGCCAGCAGCAGGGAGGGGCTCACAGATACGCAGTATTTT. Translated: CASSREGLTDTQYF.

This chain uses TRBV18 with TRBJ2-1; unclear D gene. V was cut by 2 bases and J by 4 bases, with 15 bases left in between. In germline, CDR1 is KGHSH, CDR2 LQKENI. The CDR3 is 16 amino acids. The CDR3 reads CASSPGQNAWYNEQFF. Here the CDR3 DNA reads TGTGCCAGCTCACCAGGCCAGAACGCCTGGTACAATGAGCAGTTCTTC.

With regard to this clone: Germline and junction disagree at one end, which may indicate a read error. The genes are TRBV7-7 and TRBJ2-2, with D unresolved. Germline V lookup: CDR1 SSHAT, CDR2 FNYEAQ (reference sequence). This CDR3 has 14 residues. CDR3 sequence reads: CASSLDTVNGELFF. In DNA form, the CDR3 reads TGTGCTAGCAGCTTGGATACAGTTAACGGGGAGCTGTTTTTT.

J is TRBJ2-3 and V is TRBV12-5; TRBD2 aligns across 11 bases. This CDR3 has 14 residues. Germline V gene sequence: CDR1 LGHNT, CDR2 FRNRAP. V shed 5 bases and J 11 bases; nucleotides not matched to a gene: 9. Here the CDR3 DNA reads TGTGCTAGTGGTAATAGCGGGGGGGCCGATGAGCAGTATTTT. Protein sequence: CASGNSGGADEQYF.

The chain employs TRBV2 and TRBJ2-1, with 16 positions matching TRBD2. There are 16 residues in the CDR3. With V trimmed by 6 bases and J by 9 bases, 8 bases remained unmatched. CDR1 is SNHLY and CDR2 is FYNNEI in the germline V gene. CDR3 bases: TGTGCCAGCAGAGCCGGGACTAGCGGGGGGGCGATTGAGCAGTTCTTC. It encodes CASRAGTSGGAIEQFF. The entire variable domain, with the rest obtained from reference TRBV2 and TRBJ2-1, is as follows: EPEVTQTPSHQVTQMGQEVILRCVPISNHLYFYWYRQILGQKVEFLVSFYNNEISEKSEIFDDQFSVERPDGSNFTLKIRSTKLEDSAMYFCASRAGTSGGAIEQFFGPGTRLTVL.

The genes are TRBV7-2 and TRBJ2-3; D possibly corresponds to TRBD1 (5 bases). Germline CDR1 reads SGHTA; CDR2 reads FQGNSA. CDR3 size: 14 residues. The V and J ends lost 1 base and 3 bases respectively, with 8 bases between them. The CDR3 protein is CASSLGQRTDTQYF. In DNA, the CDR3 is TGTGCCAGCAGCTTAGGACAGAGAACAGATACGCAGTATTTT.

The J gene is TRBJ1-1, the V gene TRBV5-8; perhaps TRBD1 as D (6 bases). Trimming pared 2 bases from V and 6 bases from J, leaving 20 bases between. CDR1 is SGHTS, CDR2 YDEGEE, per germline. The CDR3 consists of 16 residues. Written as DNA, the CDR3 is TGTGCCAGCAGCTTCCCCCGACGGGGGGGCGTCGCTGAAGCTTTCTTT. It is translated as CASSFPRRGGVAEAFF.

The chain's CDR3 is CASSVDQLGNQPQHF. The CDR3 nucleotides are TGTGCCAGCAGTGTAGATCAGCTAGGCAATCAGCCCCAGCATTTT. This rearrangement joins TRBV2 to TRBJ1-5; no firm D call. Trimming cost V 4 bases and J 2 bases, with 12 bases left between them. Per germline, CDR1 SNHLY and CDR2 FYNNEI. The CDR3 is 15 amino acids.

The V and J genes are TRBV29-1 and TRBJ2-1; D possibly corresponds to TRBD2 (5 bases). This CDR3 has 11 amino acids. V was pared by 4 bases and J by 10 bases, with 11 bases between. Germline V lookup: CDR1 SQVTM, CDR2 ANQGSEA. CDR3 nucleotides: TGCAGCGTTGGAGGGCCGGCGGAGCAGTTCTTC. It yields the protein CSVGGPAEQFF.

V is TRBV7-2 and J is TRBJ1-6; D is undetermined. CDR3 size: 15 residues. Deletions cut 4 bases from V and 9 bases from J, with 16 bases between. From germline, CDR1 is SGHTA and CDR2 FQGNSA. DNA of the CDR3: TGTGCCAGCAGCTCAAACTTCCCTCCCGGTTCACCCCTCCACTTT. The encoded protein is CASSSNFPPGSPLHF. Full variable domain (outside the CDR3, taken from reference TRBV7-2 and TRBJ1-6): GAGVSQSPSNKVTEKGKDVELRCDPISGHTALYWYRQSLGQGLEFLIYFQGNSAPDKSGLPSDRFSAERTGGSVSTLTIQRTQQEDSAVYLCASSSNFPPGSPLHFGNGTRLTVT.

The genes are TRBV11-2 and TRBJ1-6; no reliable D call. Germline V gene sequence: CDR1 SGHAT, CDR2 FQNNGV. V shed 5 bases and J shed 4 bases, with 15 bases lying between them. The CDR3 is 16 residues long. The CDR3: CASSPRIQLYNSPLHF. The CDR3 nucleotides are TGTGCCAGCAGCCCCAGGATACAGCTGTATAATTCACCCCTCCACTTT.